This passage covers 5 T cell receptor beta chains from one sample sequenced in a study of shared clonotypes between healthy human individuals. Naive CD8 isolation took CD45RO-negative cells positively selected for CCR7 and excluded terminally differentiated effector memory CD45RA+ cells. Repertoires were generated with immunoSEQ multiplex PCR, while TCRdb's copy carries only in-frame clones and drops some. The table lists around 2,000,000 clones, about 95% of them singletons. The sample taken for sequencing was naive CD8+ T cells sorted from blood. The source is a man in his late teens or twenties in good health.

The chain uses TRBV6-6 and TRBJ1-5; D not resolved. Per the germline V gene, CDR1 is MNHNY and CDR2 is SVGAGI (reference sequence). CDR3 length: 14 residues. Deletions cut 2 bases from V and 5 bases from J, with 10 bases between. This CDR3 reads CASSYRSGDQPQHF. The CDR3 DNA reads as TGTGCCAGCAGTTACCGGAGTGGGGATCAGCCCCAGCATTTT.

CDR3 DNA: TGTGCCAGCAGCTTGTCGACAGGGAGAGAGACCCAGTACTTC. Amino acids: CASSLSTGRETQYF. The rearrangement joins TRBV5-6 to TRBJ2-5, with TRBD1 matching 7 bases. The CDR3 has 14 amino acids. The germline V gene encodes CDR1 SGHDT and CDR2 YYEEEE. Unmatched junction bases numbered 4, after V lost 1 base and J lost 4 bases.

V and J are TRBV4-3 and TRBJ2-5; TRBD1 matches 7 bases. Germline V gives CDR1 LGHNA, CDR2 YSLEER. The CDR3 is 16 residues long. V trimming: 1 base; J trimming: 4 bases; junction bases outside the gene matches: 9. CDR3 in DNA: TGCGCCAGCAGCCAAGTTTACGACAGGGTGGGAGAGACCCAGTACTTC. As protein: CASSQVYDRVGETQYF.

This clone was detected many times. The chain employs TRBV9 and TRBJ1-1, with D possibly TRBD1 on 5 matching bases. This CDR3 region has 15 residues. Germline loops: CDR1 SGDLS, CDR2 YYNGEE. Trimming took 8 bases from V and 2 from J, leaving 19 bases between them. CDR3 bases: TGTGCCAGTCGGCGGGGGGATTCCTATAACACTGAAGCTTTCTTT. Its protein is CASRRGDSYNTEAFF.

The chain has TRBV29-1 and TRBJ1-1, with D perhaps TRBD1 (6 bases). Trimming took off 1 base at V and 2 bases at J, with 17 bases between the two ends. The CDR3 contains 16 residues. In germline, CDR1 is SQVTM, CDR2 ANQGSEA. CDR3 in amino acids: CSVEASGTQFNTEAFF. CDR3 coding DNA: TGCAGCGTTGAAGCCTCCGGGACACAATTTAACACTGAAGCTTTCTTT.